The TCR beta chain described here comes from a study of blood T cell repertoires in COVID-19. The repertoire was sequenced with immunoSEQ multiplex PCR; TCRdb's copy has only in-frame clones and lacks some. The table shows around 250,000 clones, with around 86% occurring only once. Germline CDR1 SQVTM, CDR2 ANQGSEA. The CDR3 contains 14 residues. J gave up 1 base and V 6 bases, and 8 bases lay outside the gene matches. The receptor was derived from a woman aged 25 to 39 with active or convalescent COVID-19. The chain carries TRBV29-1 and TRBJ1-1; 7 bases fit TRBD1. Specimen: peripheral blood. The CDR3 protein is CSVRTGAQNTEAFF. The DNA for the CDR3 is TGCAGCGTCCGTACAGGGGCCCAGAACACTGAAGCTTTCTTT.